This entry is about one T cell receptor (beta chain). What it binds is not known. This sample was included in a study of blood T cells in healthy people across ages. Trimming removed 7 bases from V and 4 bases from J; junction bases left unmatched: 10. Germline CDR1 and CDR2: SNHLY and FYNNEI. The CDR3 is 17 residues long. Per-sample yields of isolated PBMCs were at least 6 million. Next came a second PCR, run for about 6 to 11 cycles, which used a sample-barcoded 5' primer along with a J-beta primer mix. Every sample gave at least 3 million paired-end reads containing CDR3. Via MiXCR, TCRdb re-called the 5' RACE reads, giving one row per CDR3 protein. The sample includes fewer than 2 million distinct CDR3 sequences, about two fifths of them seen just once. The study's findings and limits: Diversity estimates from one million T cells were considered underestimates. A roughly linear age-dependent decrease characterized TCR beta diversity per million T cells.

This sequence originates from a human donor in good health. The sequenced sample consisted of blood. The chain couples TRBV2 to TRBJ2-1; 13 bases map to TRBD2. The CDR3 spells CASKKLAGGRQYNEQFF. CDR3 DNA: TGTGCCAGCAAAAAACTAGCGGGGGGGCGTCAGTACAATGAGCAGTTCTTC.